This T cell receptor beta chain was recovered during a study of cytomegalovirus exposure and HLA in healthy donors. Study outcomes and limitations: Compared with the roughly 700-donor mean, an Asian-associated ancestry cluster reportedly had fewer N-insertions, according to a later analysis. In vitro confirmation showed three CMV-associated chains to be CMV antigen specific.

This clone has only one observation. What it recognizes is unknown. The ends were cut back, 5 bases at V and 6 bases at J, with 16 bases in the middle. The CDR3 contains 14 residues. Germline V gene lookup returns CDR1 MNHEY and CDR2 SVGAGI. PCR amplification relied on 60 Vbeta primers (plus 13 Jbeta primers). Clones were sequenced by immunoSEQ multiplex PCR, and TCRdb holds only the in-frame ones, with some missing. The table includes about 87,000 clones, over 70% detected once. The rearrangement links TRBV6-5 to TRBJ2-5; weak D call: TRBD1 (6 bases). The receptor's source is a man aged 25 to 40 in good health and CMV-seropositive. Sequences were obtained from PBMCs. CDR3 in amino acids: CASSPYRVGKTQYF. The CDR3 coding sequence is TGTGCCAGCAGTCCTTACAGGGTGGGAAAGACCCAGTACTTC.